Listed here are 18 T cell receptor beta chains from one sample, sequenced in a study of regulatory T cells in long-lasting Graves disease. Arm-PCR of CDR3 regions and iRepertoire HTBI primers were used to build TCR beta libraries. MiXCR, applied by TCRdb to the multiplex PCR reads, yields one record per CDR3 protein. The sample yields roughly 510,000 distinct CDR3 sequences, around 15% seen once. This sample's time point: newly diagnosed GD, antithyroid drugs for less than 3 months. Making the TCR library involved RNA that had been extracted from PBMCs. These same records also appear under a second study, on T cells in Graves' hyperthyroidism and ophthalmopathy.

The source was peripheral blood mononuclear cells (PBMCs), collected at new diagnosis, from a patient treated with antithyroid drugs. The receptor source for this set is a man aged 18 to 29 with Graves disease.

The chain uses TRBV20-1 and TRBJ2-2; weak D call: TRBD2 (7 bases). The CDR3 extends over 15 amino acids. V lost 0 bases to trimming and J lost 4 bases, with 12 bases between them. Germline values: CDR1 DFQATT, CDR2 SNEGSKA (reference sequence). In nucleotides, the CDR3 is TGCAGTGCTAGAGATCGGGGGGCTCGCACCGGGGAGCTGTTTTTT. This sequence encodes CSARDRGARTGELFF.

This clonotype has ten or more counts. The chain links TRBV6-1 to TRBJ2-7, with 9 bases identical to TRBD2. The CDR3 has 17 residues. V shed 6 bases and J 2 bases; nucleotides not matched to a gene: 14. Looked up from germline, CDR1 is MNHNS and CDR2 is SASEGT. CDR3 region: CASRRTALGLAPYEQYF. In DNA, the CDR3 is TGTGCCAGCAGGCGGACAGCCCTAGGACTAGCGCCCTACGAGCAGTACTTC.

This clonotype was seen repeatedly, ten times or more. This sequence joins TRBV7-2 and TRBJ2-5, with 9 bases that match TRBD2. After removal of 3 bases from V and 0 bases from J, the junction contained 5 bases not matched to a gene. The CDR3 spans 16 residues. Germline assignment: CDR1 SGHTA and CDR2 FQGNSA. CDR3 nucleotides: TGTGCCAGCAGCTTGACTAGCGGAAGGTACCAAGAGACCCAGTACTTC. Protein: CASSLTSGRYQETQYF.

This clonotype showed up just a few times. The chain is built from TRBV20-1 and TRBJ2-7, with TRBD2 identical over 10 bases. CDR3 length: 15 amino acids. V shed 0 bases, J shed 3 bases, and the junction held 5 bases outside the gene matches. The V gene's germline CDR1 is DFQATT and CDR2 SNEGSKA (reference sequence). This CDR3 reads CSARDVTSGNYEQYF. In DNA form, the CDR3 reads TGCAGTGCTAGAGATGTAACTAGCGGGAACTACGAGCAGTACTTC.

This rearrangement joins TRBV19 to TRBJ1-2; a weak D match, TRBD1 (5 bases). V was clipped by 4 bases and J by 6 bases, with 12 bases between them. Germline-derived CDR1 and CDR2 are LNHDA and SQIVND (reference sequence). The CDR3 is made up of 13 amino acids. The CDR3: CASSSDRGDGYTF. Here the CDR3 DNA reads TGTGCCAGTAGTAGCGACAGAGGGGATGGCTACACCTTC.

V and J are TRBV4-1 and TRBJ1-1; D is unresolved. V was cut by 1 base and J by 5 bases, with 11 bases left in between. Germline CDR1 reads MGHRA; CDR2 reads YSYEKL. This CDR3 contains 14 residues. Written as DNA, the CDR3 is TGCGCCAGCAGCCAAGTGAACGAAGAGACTGAAGCTTTCTTT. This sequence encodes CASSQVNEETEAFF.

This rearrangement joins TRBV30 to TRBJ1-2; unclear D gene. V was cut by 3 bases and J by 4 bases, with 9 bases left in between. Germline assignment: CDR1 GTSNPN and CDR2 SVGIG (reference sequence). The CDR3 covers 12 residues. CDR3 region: CAWSGRSYGYTF. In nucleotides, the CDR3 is TGTGCCTGGAGCGGACGGAGCTATGGCTACACCTTC.

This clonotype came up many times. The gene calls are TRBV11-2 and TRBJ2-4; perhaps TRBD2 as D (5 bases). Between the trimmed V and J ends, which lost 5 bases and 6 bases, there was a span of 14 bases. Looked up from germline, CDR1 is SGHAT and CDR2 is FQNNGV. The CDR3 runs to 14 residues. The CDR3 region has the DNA TGTGCCAGCAGCCCCCAACCGGAGGTAAACATTCAGTACTTC. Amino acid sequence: CASSPQPEVNIQYF.

CDR3 sequence reads: CASSLRAGSNNGYTF. CDR3 sequence (DNA): TGCGCCAGCAGCTTGCGGGCAGGGAGTAATAATGGCTACACCTTC. The chain recombines TRBV5-1 with TRBJ1-2, with D possibly being TRBD1 (5 bases). Trimming took 1 base from V and 6 from J, leaving 16 bases between them. Per the germline V gene, CDR1 is SGHRS and CDR2 is YFSETQ. This CDR3 contains 15 residues. Supplemented by reference TRBV5-1 and TRBJ1-2, the full variable domain reads KAGVTQTPRYLIKTRGQQVTLSCSPISGHRSVSWYQQTPGQGLQFLFEYFSETQRNKGNFPGRFSGRQFSNSRSEMNVSTLELGDSALYLCASSLRAGSNNGYTFGSGTRLTVV.

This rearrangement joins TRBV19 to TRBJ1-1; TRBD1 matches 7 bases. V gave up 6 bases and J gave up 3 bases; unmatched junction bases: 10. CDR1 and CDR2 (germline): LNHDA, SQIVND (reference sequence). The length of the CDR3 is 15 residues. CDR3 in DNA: TGTGCCAGTAGCCCCCCGGACAGGTTGGACACTGAAGCTTTCTTT. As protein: CASSPPDRLDTEAFF.

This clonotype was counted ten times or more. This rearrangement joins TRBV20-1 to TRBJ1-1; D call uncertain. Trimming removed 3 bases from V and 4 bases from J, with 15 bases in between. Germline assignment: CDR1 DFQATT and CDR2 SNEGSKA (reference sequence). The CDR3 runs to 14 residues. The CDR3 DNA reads TGCAGTGCTAGGGGCTGGGCCCCGGGCACTGAAGCTTTCTTT. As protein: CSARGWAPGTEAFF.

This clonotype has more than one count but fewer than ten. CDR3 bases: TGTGCCTGGAGCCCTTCGGGCAATCAGCCCCAGCATTTT. Translation: CAWSPSGNQPQHF. The chain employs TRBV30 and TRBJ1-5, with D unresolved. CDR3 size: 13 residues. V lost 3 bases, J lost 2 bases, and 8 bases lay in between. Germline CDR1 is GTSNPN and CDR2 is SVGIG (reference sequence). Full variable domain (remainder filled in from reference TRBV30 and TRBJ1-5): SQTIHQWPATLVQPVGSPLSLECTVEGTSNPNLYWYRQAAGRGLQLLFYSVGIGQISSEVPQNLSASRPQDRQFILSSKKLLLSDSGFYLCAWSPSGNQPQHFGDGTRLSIL.

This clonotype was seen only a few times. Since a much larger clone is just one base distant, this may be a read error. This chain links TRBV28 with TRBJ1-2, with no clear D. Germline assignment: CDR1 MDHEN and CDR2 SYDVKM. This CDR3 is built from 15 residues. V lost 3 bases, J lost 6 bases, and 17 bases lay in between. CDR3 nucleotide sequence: TGTGCCAGCAGTTTCCCCGTAGGTCGGACTGATGGCTACACCTTC. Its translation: CASSFPVGRTDGYTF.

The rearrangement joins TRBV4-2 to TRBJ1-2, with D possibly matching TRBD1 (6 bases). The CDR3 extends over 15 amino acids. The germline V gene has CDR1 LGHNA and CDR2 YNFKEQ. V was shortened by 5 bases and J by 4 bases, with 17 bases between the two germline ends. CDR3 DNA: TGTGCCAGCAGCTCAAGGGACGGGACAACCTATGGCTACACCTTC. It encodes CASSSRDGTTYGYTF.

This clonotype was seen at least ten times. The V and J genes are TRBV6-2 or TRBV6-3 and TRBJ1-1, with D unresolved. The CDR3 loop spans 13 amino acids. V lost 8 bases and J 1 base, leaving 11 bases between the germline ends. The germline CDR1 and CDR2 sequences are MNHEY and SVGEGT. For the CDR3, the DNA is TGTGCCAGCTCGCGACCTCCGAACACTGAAGCTTTCTTT. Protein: CASSRPPNTEAFF.

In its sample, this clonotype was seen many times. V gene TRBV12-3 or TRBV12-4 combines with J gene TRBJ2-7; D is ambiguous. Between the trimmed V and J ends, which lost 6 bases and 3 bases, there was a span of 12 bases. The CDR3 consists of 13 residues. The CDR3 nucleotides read TGTGCCAGCAGGCCCACAGAGAACTACGAGCAGTACTTC. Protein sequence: CASRPTENYEQYF.

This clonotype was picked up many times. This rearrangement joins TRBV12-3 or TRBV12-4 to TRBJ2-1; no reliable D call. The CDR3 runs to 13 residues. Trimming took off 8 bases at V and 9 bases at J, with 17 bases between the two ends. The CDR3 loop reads CASSDPTTPEQFF. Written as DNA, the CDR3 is TGTGCCAGCTCGGATCCAACCACGCCTGAGCAGTTCTTC.

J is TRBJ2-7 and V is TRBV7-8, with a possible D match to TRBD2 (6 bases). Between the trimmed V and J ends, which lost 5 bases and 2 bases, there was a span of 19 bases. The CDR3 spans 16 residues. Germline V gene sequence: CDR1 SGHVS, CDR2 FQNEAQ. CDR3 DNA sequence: TGTGCCAGCAGCCCCACGGCCCAGCGGGCAACCTACGAGCAGTACTTC. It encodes CASSPTAQRATYEQYF. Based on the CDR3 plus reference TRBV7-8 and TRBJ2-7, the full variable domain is GAGVSQSPRYKVAKRGQDVALRCDPISGHVSLFWYQQALGQGPEFLTYFQNEAQLDKSGLPSDRFFAERPEGSVSTLKIQRTQQEDSAVYLCASSPTAQRATYEQYFGPGTRLTVT.